This T cell receptor (beta chain) stems from a study of cytomegalovirus exposure and HLA in healthy donors. Germline V gives CDR1 SGHVS, CDR2 FNYEAQ. V was clipped by 3 bases and J by 4 bases, with 12 bases between them. The CDR3 is 14 residues long. Use of 60 Vbeta and 13 Jbeta primers characterized the PCR. The repertoire was sequenced with immunoSEQ multiplex PCR; TCRdb's copy has only in-frame clones and lacks some. The profile shows some 200,000 clones, 80% of them singletons. Sequencing was done on a sample of PBMCs. The clonotype was recovered from a boy younger than 18 in good health and CMV-seronegative. The rearrangement joins TRBV7-6 to TRBJ1-1; perhaps TRBD1 as D (6 bases). Here the CDR3 reads CASSLDSWGTEAFF. The CDR3 coding sequence is TGTGCCAGCAGCTTGGACAGTTGGGGCACTGAAGCTTTCTTT.